The 20 T cell receptor delta chains below were found in one sample sequenced in a study of Vδ1+ human thymocytes. Study outcomes and limitations: Thymic TRG and TRD repertoires appeared highly polyclonal.

Their specific antigens are unknown. Sequences come from RNA converted to cDNA by reverse transcription. Pooled V-gene forward primers with one constant-region reverse primer generated the CDR3 amplicons by multiplex PCR. TCRdb used CATT to re-call clones from the multiplex PCR reads. Of about 55,000 delta-chain clones in the sample, about 16% were seen once. Source material: Vdelta1+ gamma-delta thymocytes from the thymus. Indicated subset: FACS-sorted CD3+ TCRalphabeta- TCRVdelta1+ TCRVdelta2- thymocytes. The receptors shown here come from a boy younger than two who had congenital heart surgery.

The V call is TRDV1, the J call TRDJ1; TRDD3 matches at 12 bases. With V trimmed by 0 bases and J by 1 base, 12 bases remained unmatched. This CDR3 comprises 20 residues. CDR1 is TSWWSYY, CDR2 QGS, per germline. The CDR3 is CALGELFGGTGGYSTDKLIF. The CDR3 DNA follows: TGTGCTCTTGGGGAACTCTTCGGGGGTACTGGGGGATACTCCACCGATAAACTCATCTTT.

The chain links TRDV1 to TRDJ1; D may be TRDD2 (9 bases). The V gene's germline CDR1 is TSWWSYY and CDR2 QGS. CDR3 length equals 20 residues. Between the trimmed V and J ends, which lost 2 bases and 1 base, there was a span of 26 bases. CDR3 protein: CALGEMGLPTGGYLTDKLIF. In nucleotides, the CDR3 is TGTGCTCTTGGGGAAATGGGCCTTCCTACTGGGGGTTACCTCACCGATAAACTCATCTTT.

As to this clone: The same CDR3 arises from other DNA sequences in this sample as well. The chain carries TRDV2 and TRDJ3; TRDD3 matches at 12 bases. The germline gives CDR1 GEAIGNYY, CDR2 EKD. The V gene end was trimmed by 5 bases and the J gene end by 1 base; junction bases not matched to a gene: 5. This CDR3 is built from 18 residues. The DNA for the CDR3 is TGTGCCTGTGCGGTACTGGGGGATACTTCCTGGGACACCCGACAGATGTTTTTC. Translated: CACAVLGDTSWDTRQMFF.

V gene TRDV1 combines with J gene TRDJ1, with TRDD3 matching 8 bases. Looked up from germline, CDR1 is TSWWSYY and CDR2 is QGS. V lost 0 bases and J lost 1; bases outside the gene matches: 16. The CDR3 spans 20 residues. CDR3 loop: CALGELPSGYLLGGTDKLIF. The DNA of the CDR3 is TGTGCTCTTGGGGAACTACCCTCGGGGTACCTACTGGGGGGCACCGATAAACTCATCTTT.

The V call is TRDV1, the J call TRDJ1; 11 positions match TRDD3. This CDR3 has 21 residues. Trimming cost V 1 base and J 0 bases; bases outside gene matches: 16. Germline V gives CDR1 TSWWSYY, CDR2 QGS. The CDR3 is CALGEHLHRLGDIPYTDKLIF. The CDR3 DNA is TGTGCTCTTGGGGAACATCTCCACCGACTGGGGGATATACCGTACACCGATAAACTCATCTTT.

In this sample, this clone turned up a few times. This chain uses TRDV1 with TRDJ2; D unresolved. V lost 2 bases and J lost 6, with 7 bases in between. Germline CDR1 TSWWSYY, CDR2 QGS. The CDR3 runs 13 residues. CDR3 sequence reads: CALGESPAAQLFF. In DNA form, the CDR3 reads TGTGCTCTTGGGGAATCACCGGCAGCACAACTCTTCTTT.

This clone was observed a handful of times. The chain has TRDV1 and TRDJ1; 10 positions match TRDD3. The CDR3 has 17 amino acids. V dropped 3 bases and J dropped 4; count of bases not matched to a gene: 11. CDR1 and CDR2 from the germline V gene are TSWWSYY and QGS. CDR3 loop: CALGEFPRLGDIDKLIF. For the CDR3, the DNA is TGTGCTCTTGGGGAGTTCCCCCGCCTGGGGGATATCGATAAACTCATCTTT.

This clone was detected only a few times. The chain couples TRDV1 to TRDJ1; 11 bases align to TRDD3. There are 24 residues in the CDR3. The ends lost 6 bases at V and 0 bases at J; junction bases unmatched: 30. Germline V gives CDR1 TSWWSYY, CDR2 QGS. DNA of the CDR3: TGTGCTCTTGGCCCGAGGGGGGCTACTGCTGGGGGATACCCGAATTACCTGTACACCGATAAACTCATCTTT. Translated: CALGPRGATAGGYPNYLYTDKLIF.

The chain uses TRDV1 and TRDJ1; weak D call: TRDD3 (6 bases). Trimming took 4 bases from V and 9 from J, leaving 27 bases between them. The CDR3 runs to 17 residues. CDR1 is TSWWSYY, CDR2 QGS, per germline. In DNA form, the CDR3 reads TGTGCTCTTGGGGGAGTCCGTAGGGATAGGTTGGAGATGCAACTCATCTTT. Encoded protein: CALGGVRRDRLEMQLIF.

This clone was detected only a few times. The chain couples TRDV1 to TRDJ1; 9 bases map to TRDD3. V trimming: 3 bases; J trimming: 4 bases; junction bases outside the gene matches: 9. This CDR3 contains 16 residues. Germline loops: CDR1 TSWWSYY, CDR2 QGS. The CDR3 here is CALGEAKWGYVDKLIF. The CDR3 DNA follows: TGTGCTCTTGGGGAGGCCAAGTGGGGATACGTCGATAAACTCATCTTT.

The chain links TRDV1 to TRDJ1, with 13 bases that match TRDD3. Germline V CDR1 and CDR2: TSWWSYY, QGS. V gave up 1 base and J gave up 0 bases; unmatched junction bases: 20. The CDR3 has 23 amino acids. For the CDR3, the DNA is TGTGCTCTTGGGGAACAAGGGTTCGTCCTCTCTACTGGGGGATACGCTTACACCGATAAACTCATCTTT. Translated, it gives CALGEQGFVLSTGGYAYTDKLIF.

This clone was counted only a few times. The chain combines TRDV1 with TRDJ1, with TRDD3 identical over 7 bases. V shed 0 bases, J shed 0 bases, and the junction held 19 bases outside the gene matches. The CDR3 contains 21 residues. In germline, CDR1 is TSWWSYY, CDR2 QGS. The CDR3 loop is CALGELVSPTGGGGYTDKLIF. The CDR3, as DNA: TGTGCTCTTGGGGAACTAGTATCCCCTACAGGTGGGGGAGGTTACACCGATAAACTCATCTTT.

This clone was seen more than once but under ten times. This clone may be a read error of a much larger clone one base away. Other DNA sequences in this specimen translate into the identical CDR3. This rearrangement joins TRDV2 to TRDJ2; D gene ambiguous. CDR1 is GEAIGNYY, CDR2 EKD, per germline. This CDR3 region has 12 residues. For the CDR3, the DNA is TGTGCCTGTGACCCCCGGCTAGCACAGCTCTTCTTT. Translated: CACDPRLAQLFF.

The rearrangement links TRDV1 to TRDJ1; 9 bases align to TRDD2. The CDR3 is 16 amino acids. J gave up 10 bases and V 3 bases, and 15 bases lay outside the gene matches. Germline V gene lookup returns CDR1 TSWWSYY and CDR2 QGS. The CDR3 is CALGEPSYLDSARLIF. The CDR3 DNA follows: TGTGCTCTTGGGGAGCCTTCCTACCTGGACTCCGCGAGACTCATCTTT.

The chain combines TRDV1 with TRDJ1, with 8 bases that match TRDD3. Germline values: CDR1 TSWWSYY, CDR2 QGS. J gave up 0 bases and V 1 base, and 22 bases lay outside the gene matches. This CDR3 has 22 residues. The CDR3 loop is CALGERNDLLIYWGLYTDKLIF. The CDR3 nucleotides are TGTGCTCTTGGGGAACGGAACGACCTACTCATATACTGGGGGCTGTACACCGATAAACTCATCTTT.

This clone was seen more than once but under ten times. J is TRDJ1 and V is TRDV1; 9 nucleotides line up with TRDD3. Trimming at V came to 0 bases and at J to 3 bases, leaving 14 bases not matched to a gene. Germline assignment: CDR1 TSWWSYY and CDR2 QGS. This CDR3 spans 19 amino acids. The CDR3 region is CALGELTPPSGIRADKLIF. The CDR3 DNA sequence: TGTGCTCTTGGGGAACTCACACCCCCCTCGGGGATACGCGCCGATAAACTCATCTTT.

The chain is built from TRDV1 and TRDJ1; 9 nucleotides align to TRDD3. V gave up 9 bases and J gave up 0 bases; unmatched junction bases: 17. Germline assignment: CDR1 TSWWSYY and CDR2 QGS. This CDR3 is 18 amino acids long. The CDR3 sequence: CALSIPTGDTPYTDKLIF. The DNA of the CDR3 is TGTGCTCTAAGTATTCCTACGGGGGATACCCCGTACACCGATAAACTCATCTTT.

The rearrangement uses TRDV1 and TRDJ1, with 9 bases fitting TRDD3. Germline V gene lookup returns CDR1 TSWWSYY and CDR2 QGS. The CDR3 extends over 19 amino acids. The junction had 23 bases not matched to a gene; V was cut back by 9 bases and J by 3 bases. The CDR3 spells CALAPQSPRGYVWSDKLIF. CDR3 coding DNA: TGTGCTCTGGCACCGCAAAGTCCTCGGGGATACGTATGGTCCGATAAACTCATCTTT.

This clone has more than one count but fewer than ten. This chain joins TRDV1 and TRDJ1; TRDD3 matches at 7 bases. CDR3 length equals 19 residues. Trimming removed 2 bases from V and 0 bases from J; junction bases left unmatched: 15. The germline V gene encodes CDR1 TSWWSYY and CDR2 QGS. The CDR3 here is CALGEGIWGTFPYTDKLIF. Here the CDR3 DNA reads TGTGCTCTTGGGGAAGGGATATGGGGGACTTTCCCGTACACCGATAAACTCATCTTT.

This rearrangement joins TRDV1 to TRDJ1; D not certain. V was shortened by 0 bases and J by 8 bases, with 10 bases between the two germline ends. The CDR3 sequence is 13 residues long. CDR1 and CDR2 (germline): TSWWSYY, QGS. As DNA, the CDR3 is TGTGCTCTTGGGGAACTAAGCCTGTGCAAACTCATCTTT. This sequence encodes CALGELSLCKLIF.